The clone carrying this TCR beta chain was found a few times. The data stem from a study of CD8+CD57+ T cells in acquired aplastic anemia. Patients included in sequencing had previously demonstrated CD8+CD57+ cell expansion by flow cytometry. No therapy had been given to the patients at the time of blood sampling. The template used for profiling TCR beta VDJ and CDR3 was genomic DNA. TCRdb re-derived calls from the reads in MiXCR, one entry per CDR3 protein. The top ten hold 35% to 50% of the sample, which has roughly 250,000 distinct CDR3 sequences, around 82% seen once. Sequencing was carried out using sorted CD4+, CD8+, or CD8+CD57+ T cells (not recorded which) from PBMCs. The TCR originated in a human donor with aplastic anemia.

CDR3 DNA: TGCAGTGCACAGCCGACTAGCGGGGCCTACGAGCAGTACTTC. Protein: CSAQPTSGAYEQYF. The chain links TRBV20-1 to TRBJ2-7, with 11 bases aligning to TRBD2. J lost 2 bases, V lost 6 bases, and 6 bases had no gene match. This CDR3 is built from 14 residues. CDR1 and CDR2 from the germline V gene are DFQATT and SNEGSKA (reference sequence).